These T cell receptor beta chains were read from a single sample in a study of response to subunit inactivated influenza vaccine. TCRdb processed the RT-PCR reads anew with MiXCR; each CDR3 protein has one entry. The sample holds approximately 680,000 distinct CDR3 sequences, approximately 14% seen once. The source material was PBMCs from blood, sampled approximately 12 days after vaccination. The source is a man aged 50-60 years who received an inactivated influenza vaccine. CDR3s include the opening cysteine and the closing phenylalanine or tryptophan. The D gene is left open where the match is weak. Rows give clone size only sometimes, using once, few, many, or a class for an expanded clone.

J gene,clone size,D gene,V gene,CDR3 protein,CDR3 DNA
TRBJ2-6,.,TRBD1,TRBV6-2/TRBV6-3,CASMGTGLPGANVLTF,TGTGCCAGCATGGGGACAGGTCTCCCTGGGGCCAACGTCCTGACTTTC
TRBJ2-3,.,.,TRBV21-1,CASPTQGARTDTQYF,TGTGCCAGCCCCACCCAGGGGGCGCGCACAGATACGCAGTATTTT
TRBJ2-7,.,TRBD1,TRBV4-2,CASSHLSGTGGYEQYF,TGTGCCAGCAGCCACCTATCCGGGACAGGGGGCTACGAGCAGTACTTC
TRBJ2-5,.,.,TRBV20-1,CSASVHYNKETQYF,TGCAGTGCTAGTGTGCACTACAATAAAGAGACCCAGTACTTC
TRBJ2-1,.,TRBD1,TRBV6-1,CASTTVTGGSNEQFF,TGTGCCAGCACCACCGTTACAGGGGGCTCCAATGAGCAGTTCTTC
TRBJ2-7,few,TRBD1,TRBV11-2,CASSTRQGRKSYEQYF,TGTGCCAGCAGCACTCGACAGGGCAGAAAATCGTACGAGCAGTACTTC
TRBJ2-6,few,.,TRBV11-2,CASSPQSFISSGANVLTF,TGTGCCAGCAGTCCTCAGTCCTTTATTTCCTCTGGGGCCAACGTCCTGACTTTC
TRBJ2-1,many,.,TRBV20-1,CSAPPSYNEQFF,TGCAGTGCCCCCCCTTCCTACAATGAGCAGTTCTTC
TRBJ2-5,many,TRBD2,TRBV7-2,CASSSDAGGQETQYF,TGTGCCAGCAGCTCGGACGCGGGGGGCCAAGAGACCCAGTACTTC
TRBJ2-7,.,.,TRBV10-2,CASTGTVASYEQYF,TGCGCCAGCACGGGGACTGTGGCCTCCTACGAGCAGTACTTC
TRBJ2-1,few,.,TRBV4-3,CASSYKVGHSYNEQFF,TGCGCCAGCAGCTACAAAGTAGGACACTCCTACAATGAGCAGTTCTTC
TRBJ2-1,few,.,TRBV7-8,CASSLRMTGYNEQFF,TGTGCCAGCAGCTTGCGGATGACTGGCTACAATGAGCAGTTCTTC
TRBJ2-5,.,TRBD2,TRBV20-1,CSASRTSGFQETQYF,TGCAGTGCTTCCCGGACTAGCGGGTTTCAAGAGACCCAGTACTTC
TRBJ2-5,.,.,TRBV7-9,CASSSTIGRTAQYF,TGTGCCAGCAGCTCTACTATAGGCCGGACCGCACAGTACTTC
TRBJ2-5,.,.,TRBV3-2,CACTRTSGDQETQYF,TGTGCCTGCACCAGGACTAGCGGGGATCAAGAGACCCAGTACTTC
TRBJ2-7,.,.,TRBV6-2/TRBV6-3,CASSMDTGSYEQYF,TGTGCCAGCAGCATGGACACGGGGTCCTACGAGCAGTACTTC
TRBJ2-5,few,.,TRBV7-6,CASSLATQETQYF,TGTGCCAGCAGCTTAGCCACCCAAGAGACCCAGTACTTC
TRBJ2-1,.,.,TRBV7-8,CASSLAGTINNEQFF,TGTGCCAGCAGCTTAGCCGGGACGATAAATAATGAGCAGTTCTTC
TRBJ2-2,.,.,TRBV12-3/TRBV12-4,CAGGNRDTGELFF,TGTGCCGGTGGAAACAGGGACACCGGGGAGCTGTTTTTT
TRBJ2-7,many,TRBD2,TRBV12-3/TRBV12-4,CASSSAIRAGANEQYF,TGTGCCAGCAGTTCAGCCATACGAGCGGGGGCAAACGAGCAGTACTTC
TRBJ1-4,.,.,TRBV3-1,CASSQEQPNEKLFF,TGTGCCAGCAGCCAAGAACAGCCAAATGAAAAACTGTTTTTT
TRBJ2-1,many,TRBD2,TRBV5-1,CASSRPGGYNEQFF,TGCGCCAGCAGCCGACCGGGGGGGTACAATGAGCAGTTCTTC
TRBJ1-2,.,.,TRBV12-3/TRBV12-4,CASSFSDLYGYTF,TGTGCCAGCAGTTTCTCTGACCTCTATGGCTACACCTTC
TRBJ2-7,few,.,TRBV14,CASSLWTQDEQYF,TGTGCCAGCAGCCTTTGGACGCAAGACGAGCAGTACTTC